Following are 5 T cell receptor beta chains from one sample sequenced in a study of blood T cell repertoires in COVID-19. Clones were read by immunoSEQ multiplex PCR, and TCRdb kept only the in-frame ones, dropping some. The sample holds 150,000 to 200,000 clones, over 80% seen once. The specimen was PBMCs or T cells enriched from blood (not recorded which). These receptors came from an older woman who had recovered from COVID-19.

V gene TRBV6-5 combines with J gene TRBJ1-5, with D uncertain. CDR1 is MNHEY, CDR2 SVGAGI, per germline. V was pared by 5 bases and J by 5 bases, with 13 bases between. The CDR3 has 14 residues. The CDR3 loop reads CASSPENGDQPQHF. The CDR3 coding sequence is TGTGCCAGCAGTCCTGAGAACGGGGATCAGCCCCAGCATTTT.

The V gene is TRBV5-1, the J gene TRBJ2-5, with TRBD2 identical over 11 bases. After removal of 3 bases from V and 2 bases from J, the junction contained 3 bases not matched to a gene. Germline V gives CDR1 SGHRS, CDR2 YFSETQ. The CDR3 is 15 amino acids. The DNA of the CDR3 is TGCGCCAGCAGCTGGGGACTAGCGGCTCAAGAGACCCAGTACTTC. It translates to CASSWGLAAQETQYF.

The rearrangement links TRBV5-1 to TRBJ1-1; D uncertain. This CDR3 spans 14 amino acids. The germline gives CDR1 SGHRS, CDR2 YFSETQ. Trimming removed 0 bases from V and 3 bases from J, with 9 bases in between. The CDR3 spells CASSLAPVYTEAFF. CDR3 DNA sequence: TGCGCCAGCAGCTTGGCCCCGGTGTACACTGAAGCTTTCTTT.

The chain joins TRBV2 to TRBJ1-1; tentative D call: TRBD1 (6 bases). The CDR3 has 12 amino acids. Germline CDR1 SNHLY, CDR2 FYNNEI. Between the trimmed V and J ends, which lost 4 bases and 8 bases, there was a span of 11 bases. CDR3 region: CASSVGQSEAFF. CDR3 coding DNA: TGTGCCAGCAGTGTCGGACAGTCCGAAGCTTTCTTT.

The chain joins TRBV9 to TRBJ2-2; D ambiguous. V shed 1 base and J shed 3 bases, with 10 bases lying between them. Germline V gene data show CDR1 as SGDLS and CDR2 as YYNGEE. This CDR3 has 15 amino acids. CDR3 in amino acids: CASSVNIGYTGELFF. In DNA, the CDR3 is TGTGCCAGCAGCGTAAATATCGGTTACACCGGGGAGCTGTTTTTT. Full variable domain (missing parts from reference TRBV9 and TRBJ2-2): DSGVTQTPKHLITATGQRVTLRCSPRSGDLSVYWYQQSLDQGLQFLIQYYNGEERAKGNILERFSAQQFPDLHSELNLSSLELGDSALYFCASSVNIGYTGELFFGEGSRLTVL.